The sequence of this T cell receptor beta chain was determined in a study of molecular identifiers for immune sequencing clone quantification. V was pared by 8 bases and J by 4 bases, with 11 bases of the junction left unmatched. CDR1 is PRHDT and CDR2 is FYEKMQ in the germline V gene (reference sequence). This CDR3 has 15 amino acids. In TCRdb, the PCR reads were re-called with MiXCR into one record per CDR3 protein. This table holds approximately 680,000 distinct CDR3 sequences, roughly 23% found once. Sorting selected naive CD8 T cells with a CD8+CD4-CCR7+CD45RA+ phenotype. Study results and caveats: The sizes of highly expanded clones could be underestimated when identical TCR molecules share a barcode. Effector cells kept over 99% of their molecules in clones above 20 RNA copies, while naive cells kept under 1% there.

This clonotype was counted many times. Its antigen is not known. This chain links TRBV13 with TRBJ2-3, with 8 bases lining up with TRBD2. The TCR sequence derives from a human donor in good health. Some libraries in this study had Jurkat cell RNA spiked in. Sample: naive CD8+ T cells from blood, with Jurkat cell RNA spiked in. Noted subset: FACS-sorted CD8+CD4-CCR7+CD45RA+ naive T cells. CDR3 amino acids: CASEIAGRVSDTQYF. The CDR3 DNA follows: TGTGCCAGCGAGATAGCGGGAAGGGTATCAGATACGCAGTATTTT.